This T cell receptor beta chain was obtained from a study of PD-1 blockade in classical Hodgkin lymphoma. Study conclusions and caveats: Complete responders started with a diversity level that resembled newly diagnosed patients at baseline.

Noted time point: cycle 4 day 1 (C4D1), after more than 5 weeks of nivolumab. Every single patient, without exception, relapsed after autologous stem cell transplantation, and brentuximab vedotin exposure varied. Thawed PBMCs were the source of CD4+ T cells, purified by magnetic negative selection. CDR1 is SGHTA and CDR2 is FQGTGA in the germline V gene. The CDR3 is 14 residues long. The J segment lost 6 bases and the V segment lost 3 bases, leaving 5 bases of the junction unmatched. In the case of this clone: The antigen remains unidentified.

The method was immunoSEQ multiplex PCR; TCRdb's version includes in-frame clones alone and lacks a portion of them. Altogether about 32,000 clones are present, roughly 92% being singletons, with the ten largest covering 0.3%. Specimen: CD4+ T cells from blood, collected before the fourth cycle of nivolumab. The chain carries TRBV7-3 and TRBJ2-7, with 10 bases aligning to TRBD2. The clonotype comes from a human donor with classical Hodgkin lymphoma. The CDR3 sequence: CASSFGTSEGEQYF. CDR3 bases: TGTGCCAGCAGCTTCGGGACTAGCGAGGGCGAGCAGTACTTC.